This entry is about one TCR beta chain. Antigen: not known. Each donor was a healthy Caucasian individual from Russia, aged 6 to 90. The draw of peripheral blood yielded approximately 10 milliliters from each donor. This sample was taken from a study of blood T cells in healthy people across ages. Study-wide findings and caveats: Older age went with lower TCR beta diversity per million T cells, in a roughly linear way.

The authors ran a second PCR of about 6 to 11 cycles using a sample-barcoded 5' primer and a J-beta primer mix. TCRdb re-derived calls from the 5' RACE reads in MiXCR, one entry per CDR3 protein. The sample has approximately 1,700,000 distinct CDR3 sequences; about 39% are singletons. This CDR3 comprises 13 residues. J was trimmed by 5 bases and V by 6 bases; bases with no gene match: 6. Sequencing input: blood. The origin of this receptor is a human donor in good health. V usage is TRBV12-3 or TRBV12-4 and J usage is TRBJ1-2; TRBD1 aligns across 7 bases. The CDR3 sequence: CASRSTGEYGYTF. As DNA, the CDR3 is TGTGCCAGCAGAAGTACAGGGGAATATGGCTACACCTTC.